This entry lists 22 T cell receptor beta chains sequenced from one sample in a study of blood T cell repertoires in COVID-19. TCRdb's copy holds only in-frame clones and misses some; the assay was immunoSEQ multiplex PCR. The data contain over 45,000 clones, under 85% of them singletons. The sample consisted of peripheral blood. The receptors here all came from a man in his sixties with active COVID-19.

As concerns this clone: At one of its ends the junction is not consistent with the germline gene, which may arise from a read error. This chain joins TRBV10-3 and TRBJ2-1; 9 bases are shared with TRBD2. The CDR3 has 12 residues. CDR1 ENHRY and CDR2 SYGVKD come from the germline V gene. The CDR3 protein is CAISSSGVLGIF. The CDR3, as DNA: TGTGCCATCAGTTCTAGCGGGGTCCTAGGGATCTTC.

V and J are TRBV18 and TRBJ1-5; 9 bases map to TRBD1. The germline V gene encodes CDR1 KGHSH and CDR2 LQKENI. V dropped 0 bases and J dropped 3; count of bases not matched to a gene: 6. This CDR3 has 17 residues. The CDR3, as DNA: TGTGCCAGCTCACCACCGGGACAGGGAAGGAACAATCAGCCCCAGCATTTT. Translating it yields CASSPPGQGRNNQPQHF.

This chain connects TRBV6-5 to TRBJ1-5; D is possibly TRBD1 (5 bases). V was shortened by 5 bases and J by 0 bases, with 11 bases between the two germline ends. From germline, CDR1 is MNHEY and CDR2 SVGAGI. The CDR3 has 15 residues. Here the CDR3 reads CASSKQVNSNQPQHF. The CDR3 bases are TGTGCCAGCAGTAAACAGGTGAATAGCAATCAGCCCCAGCATTTT.

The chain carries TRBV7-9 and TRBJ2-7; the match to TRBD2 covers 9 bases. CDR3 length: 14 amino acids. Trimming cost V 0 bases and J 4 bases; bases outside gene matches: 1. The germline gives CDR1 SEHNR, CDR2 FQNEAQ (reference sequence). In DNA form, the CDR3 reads TGTGCCAGCAGCTTAGCTAGCGGGAGATACGAGCAGTACTTC. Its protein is CASSLASGRYEQYF. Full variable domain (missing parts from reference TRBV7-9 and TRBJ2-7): DTGVSQNPRHKITKRGQNVTFRCDPISEHNRLYWYRQTLGQGPEFLTYFQNEAQLEKSRLLSDRFSAERPKGSFSTLEIQRTEQGDSAMYLCASSLASGRYEQYFGPGTRLTVT.

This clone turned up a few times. CDR3 in amino acids: CASSIQGAAFF. CDR3 nucleotide sequence: TGTGCCAGTAGTATTCAGGGGGCGGCTTTCTTT. The rearrangement joins TRBV19 to TRBJ1-1; TRBD1 aligns across 8 bases. The germline gives CDR1 LNHDA, CDR2 SQIVND (reference sequence). The CDR3 has 11 residues. Trimming took 3 bases from V and 11 from J; bases not matched to a gene: 2. Looking up the rest from reference TRBV19 and TRBJ1-1 gives the full variable domain: DGGITQSPKYLFRKEGQNVTLSCEQNLNHDAMYWYRQDPGQGLRLIYYSQIVNDFQKGDIAEGYSVSREKKESFPLTVTSAQKNPTAFYLCASSIQGAAFFGQGTRLTVV.

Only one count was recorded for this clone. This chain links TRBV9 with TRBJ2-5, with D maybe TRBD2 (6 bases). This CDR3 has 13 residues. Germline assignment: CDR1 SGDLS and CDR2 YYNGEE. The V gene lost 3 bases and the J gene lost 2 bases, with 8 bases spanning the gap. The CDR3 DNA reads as TGTGCCAGCAGCGCGACTAGACAAGAGACCCAGTACTTC. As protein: CASSATRQETQYF.

DNA for the CDR3: TGTGCCAGCAGTTGGGACAGGGGGAGGGAAAAACTGTTTTTT. This translates into CASSWDRGREKLFF. This chain joins TRBV6-6 and TRBJ1-4, with 11 bases aligning to TRBD1. Germline V gene lookup returns CDR1 MNHNY and CDR2 SVGAGI (reference sequence). V shed 4 bases, J shed 8 bases, and the junction held 3 bases outside the gene matches. The CDR3 extends over 14 amino acids.

Here the CDR3 reads CATKGLQETQYF. The CDR3 bases are TGTGCCACCAAGGGACTCCAAGAGACCCAGTACTTC. The rearrangement links TRBV27 to TRBJ2-5; D possibly corresponds to TRBD2 (6 bases). The CDR3 extends over 12 amino acids. CDR1 and CDR2 (germline): MNHEY, SMNVEV (reference sequence). With 10 bases removed from V and 1 base from J, the gap between germline ends came to 10 bases.

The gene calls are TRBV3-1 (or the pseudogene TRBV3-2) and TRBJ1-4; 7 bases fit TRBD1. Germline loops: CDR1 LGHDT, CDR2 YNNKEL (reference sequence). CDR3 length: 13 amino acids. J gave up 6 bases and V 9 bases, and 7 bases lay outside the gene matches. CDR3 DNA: TGTGCCAGTAGGGGACAGATGTATGAAAAACTGTTTTTT. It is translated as CASRGQMYEKLFF.

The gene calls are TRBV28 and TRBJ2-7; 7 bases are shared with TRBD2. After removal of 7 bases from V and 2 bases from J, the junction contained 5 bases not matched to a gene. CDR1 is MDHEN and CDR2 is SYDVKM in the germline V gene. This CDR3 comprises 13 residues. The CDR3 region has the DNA TGTGCCAGCATTGCGGGGGAAACCTACGAGCAGTACTTC. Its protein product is CASIAGETYEQYF. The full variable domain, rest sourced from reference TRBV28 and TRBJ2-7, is DVKVTQSSRYLVKRTGEKVFLECVQDMDHENMFWYRQDPGLGLRLIYFSYDVKMKEKGDIPEGYSVSREKKERFSLILESASTNQTSMYLCASIAGETYEQYFGPGTRLTVT.

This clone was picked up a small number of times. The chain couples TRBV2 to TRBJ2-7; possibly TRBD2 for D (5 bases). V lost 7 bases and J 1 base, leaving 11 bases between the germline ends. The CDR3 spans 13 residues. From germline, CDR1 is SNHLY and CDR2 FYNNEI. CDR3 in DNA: TGTGCCAGCAATCGTGGGAGATCCTACGAGCAGTACTTC. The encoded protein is CASNRGRSYEQYF.

The CDR3 nucleotides read TGTGCCAGCGGGCAGGGGGCGGGGAACACTGAAGCTTTCTTT. As protein: CASGQGAGNTEAFF. The chain recombines TRBV6-5 with TRBJ1-1; 8 bases agree with TRBD1. The germline V gene encodes CDR1 MNHEY and CDR2 SVGAGI. V trimming: 8 bases; J trimming: 1 base; junction bases outside the gene matches: 6. The CDR3 covers 14 residues.

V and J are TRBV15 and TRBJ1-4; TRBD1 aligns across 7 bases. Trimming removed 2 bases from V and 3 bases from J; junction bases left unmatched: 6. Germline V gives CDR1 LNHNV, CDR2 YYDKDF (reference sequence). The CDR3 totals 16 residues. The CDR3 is CATSRSRQGPNEKLFF. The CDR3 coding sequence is TGTGCCACCAGCAGAAGTCGACAGGGTCCTAATGAAAAACTGTTTTTT. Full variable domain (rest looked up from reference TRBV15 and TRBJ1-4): DAMVIQNPRYQVTQFGKPVTLSCSQTLNHNVMYWYQQKSSQAPKLLFHYYDKDFNNEADTPDNFQSRRPNTSFCFLDIRSPGLGDTAMYLCATSRSRQGPNEKLFFGSGTQLSVL.

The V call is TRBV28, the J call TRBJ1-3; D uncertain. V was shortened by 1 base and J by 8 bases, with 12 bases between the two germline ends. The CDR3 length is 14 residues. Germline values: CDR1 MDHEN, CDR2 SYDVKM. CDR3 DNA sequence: TGTGCCAGCAGTTTATATGGGGAGTTAGACACCATATATTTT. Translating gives CASSLYGELDTIYF.

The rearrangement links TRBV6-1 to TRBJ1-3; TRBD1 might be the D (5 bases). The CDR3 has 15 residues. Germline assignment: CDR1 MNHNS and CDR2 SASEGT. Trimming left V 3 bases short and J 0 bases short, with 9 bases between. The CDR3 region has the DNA TGTGCCAGCAGTGACCGGACATACTCTGGAAACACCATATATTTT. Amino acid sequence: CASSDRTYSGNTIYF.

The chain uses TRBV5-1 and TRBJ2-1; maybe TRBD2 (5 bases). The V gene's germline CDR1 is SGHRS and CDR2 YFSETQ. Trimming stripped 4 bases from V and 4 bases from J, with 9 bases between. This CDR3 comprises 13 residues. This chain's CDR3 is CASSGGLYNEQFF. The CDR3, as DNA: TGCGCCAGCAGCGGTGGACTTTACAATGAGCAGTTCTTC.

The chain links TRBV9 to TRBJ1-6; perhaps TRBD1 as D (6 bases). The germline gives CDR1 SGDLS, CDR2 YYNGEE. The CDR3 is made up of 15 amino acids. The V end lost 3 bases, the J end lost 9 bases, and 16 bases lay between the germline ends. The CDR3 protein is CASSGQDTTRSPLHF. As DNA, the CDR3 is TGTGCCAGCAGCGGACAGGACACTACGCGTTCACCCCTCCACTTT.

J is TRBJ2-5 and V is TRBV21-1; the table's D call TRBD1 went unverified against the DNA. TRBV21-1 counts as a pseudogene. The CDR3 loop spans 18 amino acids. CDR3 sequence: CASSKLAARREHQETQYF. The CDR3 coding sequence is TGTGCCAGCAGCAAATTGGCTGCCAGGCGAGAACACCAAGAGACCCAGTACTTC.

The CDR3 reads CASSLESWHEQFF. The CDR3 bases are TGTGCCAGCAGCTTAGAATCTTGGCATGAGCAGTTCTTC. V and J are TRBV7-7 and TRBJ2-1; D is ambiguous. Germline CDR1 SSHAT, CDR2 FNYEAQ (reference sequence). V was cut by 1 base and J by 8 bases, with 9 bases left in between. This CDR3 spans 13 amino acids. Combining the CDR3 with reference TRBV7-7 and TRBJ2-1 gives the whole variable domain GAGVSQSPRYKVTKRGQDVTLRCDPISSHATLYWYQQALGQGPEFLTYFNYEAQPDKSGLPSDRFSAERPEGSISTLTIQRTEQRDSAMYRCASSLESWHEQFFGPGTRLTVL.

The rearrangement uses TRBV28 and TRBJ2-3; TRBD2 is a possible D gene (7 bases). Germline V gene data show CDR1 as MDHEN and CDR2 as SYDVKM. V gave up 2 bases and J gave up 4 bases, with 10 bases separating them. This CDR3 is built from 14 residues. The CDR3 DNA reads TGTGCCAGCAGTTTACGAGGGGGGGCAGATACGCAGTATTTT. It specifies CASSLRGGADTQYF.

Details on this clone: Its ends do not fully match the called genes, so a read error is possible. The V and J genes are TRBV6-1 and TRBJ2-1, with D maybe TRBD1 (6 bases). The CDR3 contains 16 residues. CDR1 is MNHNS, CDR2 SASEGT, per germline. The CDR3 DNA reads TGTGCCAGCAGTGAATATCCAGGGGCGTCCTGCAATGAGCAGTTCTTC. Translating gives CASSEYPGASCNEQFF.

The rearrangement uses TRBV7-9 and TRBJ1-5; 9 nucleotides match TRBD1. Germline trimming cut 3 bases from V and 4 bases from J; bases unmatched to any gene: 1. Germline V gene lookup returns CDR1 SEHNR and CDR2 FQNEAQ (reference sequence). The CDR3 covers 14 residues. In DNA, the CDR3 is TGTGCCAGCAGCTTTGGACAGGGGAATCAGCCCCAGCATTTT. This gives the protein CASSFGQGNQPQHF.